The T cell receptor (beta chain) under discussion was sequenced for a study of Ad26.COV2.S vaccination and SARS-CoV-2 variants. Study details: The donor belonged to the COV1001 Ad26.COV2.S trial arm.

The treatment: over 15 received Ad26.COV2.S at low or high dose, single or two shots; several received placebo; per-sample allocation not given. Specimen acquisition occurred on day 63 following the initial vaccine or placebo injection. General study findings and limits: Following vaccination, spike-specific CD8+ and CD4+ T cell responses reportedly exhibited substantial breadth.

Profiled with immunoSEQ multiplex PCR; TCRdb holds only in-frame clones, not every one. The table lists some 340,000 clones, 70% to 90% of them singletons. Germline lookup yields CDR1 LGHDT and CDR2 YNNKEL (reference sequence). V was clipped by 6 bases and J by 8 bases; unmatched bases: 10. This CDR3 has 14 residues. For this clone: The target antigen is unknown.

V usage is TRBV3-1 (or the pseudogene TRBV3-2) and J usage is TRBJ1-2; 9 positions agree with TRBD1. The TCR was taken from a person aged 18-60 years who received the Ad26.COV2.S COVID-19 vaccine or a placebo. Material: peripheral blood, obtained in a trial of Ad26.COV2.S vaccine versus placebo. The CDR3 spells CASSDTGTGWGYTF. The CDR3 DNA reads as TGTGCCAGCAGTGACACCGGGACAGGGTGGGGCTACACCTTC.